This T cell receptor (beta chain) is drawn from a study of T cell changes during pregnancy in multiple sclerosis. Sequenced by immunoSEQ multiplex PCR; TCRdb stores in-frame clones only, minus some. Of more than 45,000 clones listed, 93% are singletons. This TCR derives from a female donor with multiple sclerosis, enrolled in a pregnancy study. This specimen consisted of CD8+ T cells from peripheral blood mononuclear cells, obtained in the second trimester of pregnancy.

The CDR3 here is CASSFSSRDQETQYF. The CDR3 DNA sequence: TGCGCCAGCAGCTTCTCCTCCAGGGACCAAGAGACCCAGTACTTC. The chain employs TRBV5-1 and TRBJ2-5; a weak D match, TRBD1 (5 bases). CDR3 length: 15 amino acids. Germline V lookup: CDR1 SGHRS, CDR2 YFSETQ. Trimming left V 2 bases short and J 0 bases short, with 11 bases between.